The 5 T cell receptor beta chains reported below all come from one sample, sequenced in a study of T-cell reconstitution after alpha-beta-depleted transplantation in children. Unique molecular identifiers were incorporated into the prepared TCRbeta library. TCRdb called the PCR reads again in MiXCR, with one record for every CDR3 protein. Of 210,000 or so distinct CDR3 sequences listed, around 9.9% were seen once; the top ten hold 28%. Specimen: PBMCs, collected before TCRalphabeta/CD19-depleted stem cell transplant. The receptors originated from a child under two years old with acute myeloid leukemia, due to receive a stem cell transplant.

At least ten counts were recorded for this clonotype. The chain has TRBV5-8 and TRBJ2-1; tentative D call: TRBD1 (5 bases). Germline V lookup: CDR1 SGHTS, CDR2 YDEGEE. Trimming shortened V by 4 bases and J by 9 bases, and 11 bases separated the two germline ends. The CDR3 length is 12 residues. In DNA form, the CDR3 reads TGTGCCAGCAGCGGCGGTGGGGCTGAGCAGTTCTTC. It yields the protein CASSGGGAEQFF.

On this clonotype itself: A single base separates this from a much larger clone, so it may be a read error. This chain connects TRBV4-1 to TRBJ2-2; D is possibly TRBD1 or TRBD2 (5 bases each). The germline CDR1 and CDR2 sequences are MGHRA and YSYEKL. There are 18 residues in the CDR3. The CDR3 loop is CASGQDELAEGMHGELFF. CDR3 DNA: TGCGCCAGCGGCCAAGATGAATTAGCCGAGGGGATGCACGGGGAGCTGTTTTTT.

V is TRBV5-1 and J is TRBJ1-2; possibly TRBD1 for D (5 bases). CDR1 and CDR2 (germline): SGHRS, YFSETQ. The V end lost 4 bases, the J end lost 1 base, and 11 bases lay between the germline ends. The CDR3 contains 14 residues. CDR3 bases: TGCGCCAGCAGCCCTCTGGACATTAACTATGGCTACACCTTC. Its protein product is CASSPLDINYGYTF.

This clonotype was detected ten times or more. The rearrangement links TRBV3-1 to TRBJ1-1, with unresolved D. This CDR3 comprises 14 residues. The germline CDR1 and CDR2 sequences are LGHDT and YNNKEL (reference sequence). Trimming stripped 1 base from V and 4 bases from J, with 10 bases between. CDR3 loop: CASSQVPVGTEAFF. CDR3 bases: TGTGCCAGCAGCCAAGTACCGGTTGGCACTGAAGCTTTCTTT.

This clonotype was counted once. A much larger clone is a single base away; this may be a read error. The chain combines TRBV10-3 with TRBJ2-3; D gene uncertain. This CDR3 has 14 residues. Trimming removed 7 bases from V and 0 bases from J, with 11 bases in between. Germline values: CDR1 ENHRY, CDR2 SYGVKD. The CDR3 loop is CAITVYPSTDTQYF. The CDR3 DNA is TGTGCCATCACTGTTTACCCTAGCACAGATACGCAGTATTTT.